This T cell receptor beta chain was sequenced for a study of T cell clones after liver transplantation. Study as a whole: Samples came from ITN030ST, which attempted immunosuppression withdrawal within 2 years of liver transplantation. Subjects received no induction therapy and standard immunosuppression until randomization at 12-24 months post-transplant.

The V and J ends lost 1 base and 3 bases, in that order; junction bases with no gene match: 21. The CDR3 is made up of 21 amino acids. The germline CDR1 and CDR2 sequences are LGHNA and YSLEER. Clones were sequenced by immunoSEQ multiplex PCR, and TCRdb holds only the in-frame ones, with some missing. The sample consists of tens of thousands of clones, less than 90% of them appearing once. This specimen was CD8+ T cells from blood, taken 12 months after liver transplant. The TCR was taken from a human patient who received a liver transplant. Part of the T cells may come from the graft donor. V is TRBV4-3 and J is TRBJ1-1; 9 nucleotides line up with TRBD1. This chain's CDR3 is CASSQGGSTQGAVYLDTEAFF. The CDR3 DNA reads TGCGCCAGCAGCCAAGGAGGGAGTACACAGGGGGCGGTCTATTTGGACACTGAAGCTTTCTTT.